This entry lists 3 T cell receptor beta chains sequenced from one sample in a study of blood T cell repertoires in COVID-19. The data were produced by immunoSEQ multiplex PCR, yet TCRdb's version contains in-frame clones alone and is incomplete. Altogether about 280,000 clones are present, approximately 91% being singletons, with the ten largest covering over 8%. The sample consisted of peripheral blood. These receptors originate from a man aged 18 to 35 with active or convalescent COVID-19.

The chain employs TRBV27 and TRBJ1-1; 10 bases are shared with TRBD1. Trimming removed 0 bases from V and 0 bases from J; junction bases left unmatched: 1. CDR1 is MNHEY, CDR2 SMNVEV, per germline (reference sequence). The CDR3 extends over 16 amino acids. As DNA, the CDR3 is TGTGCCAGCAGTTTATCGGGACAGGGGATGAACACTGAAGCTTTCTTT. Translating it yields CASSLSGQGMNTEAFF.

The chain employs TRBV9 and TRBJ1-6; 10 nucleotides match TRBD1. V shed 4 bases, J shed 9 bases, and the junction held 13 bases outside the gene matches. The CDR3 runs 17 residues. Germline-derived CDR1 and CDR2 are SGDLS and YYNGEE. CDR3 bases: TGTGCCAGCAGCCCTCCCGGGACAGGGGTTTTCAGTTCACCCCTCCACTTT. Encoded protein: CASSPPGTGVFSSPLHF.

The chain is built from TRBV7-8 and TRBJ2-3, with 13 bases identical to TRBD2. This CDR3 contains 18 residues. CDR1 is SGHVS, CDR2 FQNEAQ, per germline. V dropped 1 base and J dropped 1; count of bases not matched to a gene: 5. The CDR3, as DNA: TGTGCCAGCAGCTTAGGCGGACTAGCGGGGGACCGCACAGATACGCAGTATTTT. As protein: CASSLGGLAGDRTDTQYF.